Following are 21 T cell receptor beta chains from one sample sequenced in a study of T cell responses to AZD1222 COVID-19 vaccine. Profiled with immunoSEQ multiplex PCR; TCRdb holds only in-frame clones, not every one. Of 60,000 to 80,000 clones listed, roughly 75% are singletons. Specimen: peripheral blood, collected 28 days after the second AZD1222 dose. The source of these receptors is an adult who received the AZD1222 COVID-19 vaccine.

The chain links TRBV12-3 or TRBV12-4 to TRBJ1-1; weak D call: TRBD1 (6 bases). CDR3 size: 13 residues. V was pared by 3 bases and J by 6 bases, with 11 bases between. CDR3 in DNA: TGTGCCAGCAGTTTTGGAGGGGGGGCTGAAGCTTTCTTT. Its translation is CASSFGGGAEAFF.

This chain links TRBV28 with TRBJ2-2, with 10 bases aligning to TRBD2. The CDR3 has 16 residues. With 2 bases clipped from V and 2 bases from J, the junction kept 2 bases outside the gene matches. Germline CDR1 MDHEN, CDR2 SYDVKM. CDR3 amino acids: CASSLELAGNTGELFF. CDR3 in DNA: TGTGCCAGCAGTTTAGAACTAGCGGGAAACACCGGGGAGCTGTTTTTT.

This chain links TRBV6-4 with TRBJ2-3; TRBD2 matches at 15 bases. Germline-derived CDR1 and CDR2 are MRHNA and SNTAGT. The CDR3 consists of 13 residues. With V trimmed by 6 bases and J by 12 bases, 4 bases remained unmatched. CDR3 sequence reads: CASSGTSGGPQYF. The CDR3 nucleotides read TGTGCCAGCAGCGGGACTAGCGGGGGGCCCCAGTATTTT.

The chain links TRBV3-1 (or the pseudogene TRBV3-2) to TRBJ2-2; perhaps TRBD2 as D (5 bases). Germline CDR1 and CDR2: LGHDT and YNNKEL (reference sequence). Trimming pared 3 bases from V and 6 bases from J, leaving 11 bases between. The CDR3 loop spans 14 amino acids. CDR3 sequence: CASSQSPGSGELFF. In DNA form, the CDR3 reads TGTGCCAGCAGCCAGTCCCCGGGGTCCGGGGAGCTGTTTTTT.

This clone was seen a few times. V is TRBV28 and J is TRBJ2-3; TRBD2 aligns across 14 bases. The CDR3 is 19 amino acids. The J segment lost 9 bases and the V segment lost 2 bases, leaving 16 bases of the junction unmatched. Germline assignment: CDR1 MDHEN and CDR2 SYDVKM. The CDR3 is CASSLGTLGLAGVIETQYF. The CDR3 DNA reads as TGTGCCAGCAGTTTAGGTACATTGGGACTAGCGGGAGTTATAGAAACGCAGTATTTT.

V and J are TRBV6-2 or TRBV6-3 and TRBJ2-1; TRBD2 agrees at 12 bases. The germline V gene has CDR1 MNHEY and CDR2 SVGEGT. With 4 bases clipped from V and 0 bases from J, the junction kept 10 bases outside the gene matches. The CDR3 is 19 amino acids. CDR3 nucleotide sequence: TGTGCCAGCAGTTCCATACTAGCGGGGGGCAGGAGCTCCTACAATGAGCAGTTCTTC. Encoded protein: CASSSILAGGRSSYNEQFF.

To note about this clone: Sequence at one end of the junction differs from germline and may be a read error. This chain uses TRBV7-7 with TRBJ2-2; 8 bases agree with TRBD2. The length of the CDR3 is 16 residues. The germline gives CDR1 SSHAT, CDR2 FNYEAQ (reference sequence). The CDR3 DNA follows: TGTGCTAGCAGCTTGATTTCCGGGACTAGTGGCGGGGAGCTGTTTTTT. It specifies CASSLISGTSGGELFF.

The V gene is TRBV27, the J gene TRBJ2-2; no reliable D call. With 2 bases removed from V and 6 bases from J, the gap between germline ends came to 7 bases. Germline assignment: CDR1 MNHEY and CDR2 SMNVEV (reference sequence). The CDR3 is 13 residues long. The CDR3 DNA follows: TGTGCCAGCAGTTTACTTAGGTCCGGGGAGCTGTTTTTT. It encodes CASSLLRSGELFF.

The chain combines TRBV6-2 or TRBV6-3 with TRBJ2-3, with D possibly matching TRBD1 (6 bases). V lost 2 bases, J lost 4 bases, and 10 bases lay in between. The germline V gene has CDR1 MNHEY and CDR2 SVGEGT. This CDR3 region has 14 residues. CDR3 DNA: TGTGCCAGCAGTTACCACAGGGAAGCAGATACGCAGTATTTT. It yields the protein CASSYHREADTQYF.

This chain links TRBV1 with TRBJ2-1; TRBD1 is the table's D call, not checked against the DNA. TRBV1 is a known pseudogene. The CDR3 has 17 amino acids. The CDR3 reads CTSSQEETGGSYNEQFF. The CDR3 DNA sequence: TGCACCAGCAGCCAAGAGGAGACAGGGGGCAGTTACAATGAGCAGTTCTTC.

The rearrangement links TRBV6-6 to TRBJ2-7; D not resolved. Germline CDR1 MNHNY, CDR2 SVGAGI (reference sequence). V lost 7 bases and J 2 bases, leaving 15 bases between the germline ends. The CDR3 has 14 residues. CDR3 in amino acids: CASTDVPGTYEQYF. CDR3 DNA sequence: TGTGCCAGCACTGACGTCCCCGGAACCTACGAGCAGTACTTC.

The CDR3, as DNA: TGTGCCAGTAGTCACTTGGCTAACCGGTACGAGCAGTACTTC. It yields the protein CASSHLANRYEQYF. The chain carries TRBV19 and TRBJ2-7; D ambiguous. Germline values: CDR1 LNHDA, CDR2 SQIVND (reference sequence). Trimming pared 5 bases from V and 4 bases from J, leaving 15 bases between. This CDR3 region has 14 residues.

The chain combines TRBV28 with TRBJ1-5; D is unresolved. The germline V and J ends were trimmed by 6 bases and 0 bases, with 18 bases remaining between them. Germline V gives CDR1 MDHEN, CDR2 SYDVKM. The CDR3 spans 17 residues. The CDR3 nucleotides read TGTGCCAGCAGCCGGCCCCCGGCAGGTTTTAGCAATCAGCCCCAGCATTTT. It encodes CASSRPPAGFSNQPQHF.

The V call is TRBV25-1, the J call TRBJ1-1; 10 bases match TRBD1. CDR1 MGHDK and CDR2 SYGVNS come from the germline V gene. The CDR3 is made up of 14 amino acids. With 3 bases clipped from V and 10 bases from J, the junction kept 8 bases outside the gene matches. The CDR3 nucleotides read TGTGCCAGCAGTGACACCTGGGACAGGGGAGGAGCTTTCTTT. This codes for CASSDTWDRGGAFF.

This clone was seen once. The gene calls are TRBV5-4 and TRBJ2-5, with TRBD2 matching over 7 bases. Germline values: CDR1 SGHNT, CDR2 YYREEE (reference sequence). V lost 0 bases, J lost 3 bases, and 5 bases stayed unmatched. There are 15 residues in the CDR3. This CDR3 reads CASSLVGGIEETQYF. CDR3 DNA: TGTGCCAGCAGCTTGGTCGGGGGGATAGAAGAGACCCAGTACTTC. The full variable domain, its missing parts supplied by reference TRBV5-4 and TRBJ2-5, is ETGVTQSPTHLIKTRGQQVTLRCSSQSGHNTVSWYQQALGQGPQFIFQYYREEENGRGNFPPRFSGLQFPNYSSELNVNALELDDSALYLCASSLVGGIEETQYFGPGTRLLVL.

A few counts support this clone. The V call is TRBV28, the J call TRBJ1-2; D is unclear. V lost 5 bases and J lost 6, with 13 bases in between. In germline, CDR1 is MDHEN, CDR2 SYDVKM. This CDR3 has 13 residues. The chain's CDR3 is CASSRPSGDGYTF. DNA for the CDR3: TGTGCCAGCAGTCGGCCCTCTGGGGATGGCTACACCTTC.

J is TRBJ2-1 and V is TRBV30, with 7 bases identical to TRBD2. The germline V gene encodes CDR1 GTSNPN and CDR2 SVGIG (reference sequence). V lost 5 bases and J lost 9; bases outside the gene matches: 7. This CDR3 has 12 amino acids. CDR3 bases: TGTGCCTGGGGAACGGGGGGACCTGAGCAGTTCTTC. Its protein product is CAWGTGGPEQFF. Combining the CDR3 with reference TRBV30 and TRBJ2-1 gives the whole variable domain SQTIHQWPATLVQPVGSPLSLECTVEGTSNPNLYWYRQAAGRGLQLLFYSVGIGQISSEVPQNLSASRPQDRQFILSSKKLLLSDSGFYLCAWGTGGPEQFFGPGTRLTVL.

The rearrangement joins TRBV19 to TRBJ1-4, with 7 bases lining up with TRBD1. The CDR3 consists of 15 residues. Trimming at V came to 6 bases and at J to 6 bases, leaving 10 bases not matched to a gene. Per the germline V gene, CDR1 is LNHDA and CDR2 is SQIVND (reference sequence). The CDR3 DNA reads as TGTGCCAGTAGCAATCCACAGGGGAGGGATGAAAAACTGTTTTTT. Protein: CASSNPQGRDEKLFF.

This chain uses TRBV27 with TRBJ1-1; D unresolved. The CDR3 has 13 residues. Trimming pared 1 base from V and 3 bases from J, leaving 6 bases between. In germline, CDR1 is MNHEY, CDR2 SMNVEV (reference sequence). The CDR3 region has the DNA TGTGCCAGCAGTTTATGGGCAGACACTGAAGCTTTCTTT. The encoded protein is CASSLWADTEAFF.

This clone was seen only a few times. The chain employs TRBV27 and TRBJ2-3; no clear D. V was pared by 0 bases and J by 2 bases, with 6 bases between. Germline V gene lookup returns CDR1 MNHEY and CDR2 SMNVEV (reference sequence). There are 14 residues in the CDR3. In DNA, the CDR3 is TGTGCCAGCAGTTTATCTAGTTACACAGATACGCAGTATTTT. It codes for CASSLSSYTDTQYF.

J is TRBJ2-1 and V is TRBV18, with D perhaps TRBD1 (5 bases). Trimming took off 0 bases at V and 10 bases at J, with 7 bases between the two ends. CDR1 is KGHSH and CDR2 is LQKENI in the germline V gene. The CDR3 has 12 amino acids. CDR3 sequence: CASSPPTAEQFF. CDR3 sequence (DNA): TGTGCCAGCTCACCACCGACAGCGGAGCAGTTCTTC.